These 16 T cell receptor beta chains were all obtained from the same sample, sequenced in a study of vaccination and CD4 T cells after COVID-19. Noted treatment: approximately 9-day PBMC culture with coronavirus spike peptide pools or control peptides (ViraFEST assay). Cultured CD4+ T-cell DNA underwent Oncomine TCR Beta short-read sequencing. TCRdb reprocessed the PCR reads with MiXCR, giving one entry per CDR3 protein. The table has 9,500 to 15,000 distinct CDR3 sequences, 20% seen once. No antigen has been identified for these receptors. Sequences were derived from CD4+ T cells from blood, cultured in vitro, sampled before SARS-CoV-2 vaccination. All receptors come from a human donor who received a COVID-19 vaccine.

The gene calls are TRBV6-1 and TRBJ1-4; D may be TRBD1 (5 bases). The CDR3 loop spans 14 amino acids. Trimming cost V 5 bases and J 4 bases, with 11 bases left between them. Germline V gene lookup returns CDR1 MNHNS and CDR2 SASEGT. The CDR3 coding sequence is TGTGCCAGCAGTCCGCCGGGGGTTAATGAAAAACTGTTTTTT. Its protein is CASSPPGVNEKLFF.

The chain combines TRBV5-1 with TRBJ1-6; 7 bases align to TRBD1. Germline CDR1 reads SGHRS; CDR2 reads YFSETQ. V was pared by 4 bases and J by 9 bases, with 10 bases of the junction left unmatched. This CDR3 is 15 amino acids long. CDR3 in amino acids: CASSLTGQSPSPLHF. For the CDR3, the DNA is TGCGCCAGCAGCCTGACAGGGCAGTCTCCTTCACCCCTCCACTTT.

Of note for this clonotype: At one end the junction does not follow the germline gene, possibly because of a read error. The chain couples TRBV27 to TRBJ1-6; 8 bases fit TRBD1. The germline V gene has CDR1 MNHEY and CDR2 SMNVEV (reference sequence). This CDR3 is built from 15 residues. The DNA for the CDR3 is TGTGTCAGCAGCAGCATCGGACAGGGTGATTCACCCCTCCACTTT. Translating gives CVSSSIGQGDSPLHF.

V gene TRBV20-1 combines with J gene TRBJ2-5, with a tentative D call TRBD2 (5 bases). The V end lost 6 bases, the J end lost 0 bases, and 20 bases lay between the germline ends. The germline CDR1 and CDR2 sequences are DFQATT and SNEGSKA (reference sequence). The length of the CDR3 is 16 residues. The CDR3 DNA reads as TGCAGTGCAAAGGGCCTAGCCAGTCGGTACCAAGAGACCCAGTACTTC. Translation gives CSAKGLASRYQETQYF.

This chain links TRBV2 with TRBJ1-2; 7 bases are a match to TRBD1. J was trimmed by 6 bases and V by 2 bases; bases with no gene match: 6. The CDR3 consists of 14 residues. Germline CDR1 is SNHLY and CDR2 is FYNNEI. CDR3 sequence: CASSERRDSNGYTF. DNA for the CDR3: TGTGCCAGCAGTGAACGCCGGGACAGCAATGGCTACACCTTC.

V is TRBV20-1 and J is TRBJ2-7, with 8 bases identical to TRBD1. Germline V lookup: CDR1 DFQATT, CDR2 SNEGSKA (reference sequence). This CDR3 is built from 15 residues. The ends lost 0 bases at V and 2 bases at J; junction bases unmatched: 6. The CDR3 DNA is TGCAGTGCTAGAGATCAGTGGACAGGGACCTACGAGCAGTACTTC. It encodes CSARDQWTGTYEQYF.

This clonotype is medium-sized. This chain joins TRBV30 and TRBJ1-6; unclear D gene. The CDR3 is made up of 11 amino acids. V dropped 5 bases and J dropped 6 bases, with 5 bases sitting between them. Germline CDR1 and CDR2: GTSNPN and SVGIG (reference sequence). CDR3 residues: CAWGPNSPLHF. The CDR3 coding sequence is TGTGCCTGGGGTCCTAATTCACCCCTCCACTTT.

This clonotype was seen more than once but under ten times. The chain joins TRBV12-3 or TRBV12-4 to TRBJ2-3; D is undetermined. The CDR3 covers 14 residues. V was clipped by 0 bases and J by 2 bases, with 6 bases between them. The CDR3 DNA reads as TGTGCCAGCAGTTTAGCGGGTAACACAGATACGCAGTATTTT. It specifies CASSLAGNTDTQYF.

This clonotype was detected only a few times. The gene calls are TRBV7-3 and TRBJ2-1, with 7 nucleotides matching TRBD2. Germline trimming cut 3 bases from V and 3 bases from J; bases unmatched to any gene: 5. The CDR3 has 15 residues. The germline V gene encodes CDR1 SGHTA and CDR2 FQGTGA. CDR3 DNA: TGTGCCAGCAGCTTGGAACGGGGGGACTACAATGAGCAGTTCTTC. It yields the protein CASSLERGDYNEQFF.

This clonotype appeared a few times. The chain carries TRBV11-3 and TRBJ2-3, with 7 positions matching TRBD2. Germline CDR1 reads SGHNT; CDR2 reads YENEEA. With V trimmed by 5 bases and J by 2 bases, 10 bases remained unmatched. The CDR3 is 16 residues long. The chain's CDR3 is CASSPGLEPFTDTQYF. The CDR3, as DNA: TGTGCCAGCAGCCCCGGACTAGAACCGTTCACAGATACGCAGTATTTT. Drawing the rest from reference TRBV11-3 and TRBJ2-3, the complete variable domain is EAGVVQSPRYKIIEKKQPVAFWCNPISGHNTLYWYLQNLGQGPELLIRYENEEAVDDSQLPKDRFSAERLKGVDSTLKIQPAELGDSAVYLCASSPGLEPFTDTQYFGPGTRLTVL.

Relative to its sample, this clonotype is medium-sized (0.01 to 0.1%). The V call is TRBV6-1, the J call TRBJ1-6; TRBD1 matches 9 bases. V trimming: 6 bases; J trimming: 10 bases; junction bases outside the gene matches: 7. The CDR3 loop spans 14 amino acids. Germline CDR1 is MNHNS and CDR2 is SASEGT. Here the CDR3 DNA reads TGTGCCAGCAGACAACAGGGGGCACAGTCACCCCTCCACTTT. Its translation: CASRQQGAQSPLHF.

The table lists this clonotype with a few counts. V gene TRBV7-6 combines with J gene TRBJ2-3; no clear D gene. CDR1 and CDR2 from the germline V gene are SGHVS and FNYEAQ. There are 13 residues in the CDR3. The ends were cut back, 6 bases at V and 0 bases at J, with 7 bases in the middle. CDR3 in DNA: TGTGCCAGCAGAGGACGTAGCACAGATACGCAGTATTTT. It yields the protein CASRGRSTDTQYF.

This clonotype showed up just once. V gene TRBV5-1 combines with J gene TRBJ2-5, with unresolved D. Between the trimmed V and J ends, which lost 2 bases and 0 bases, there was a span of 23 bases. This CDR3 is 19 amino acids long. The germline CDR1 and CDR2 sequences are SGHRS and YFSETQ. CDR3 in DNA: TGCGCCAGCAGCTTCCGGCCAGGCGGCCCCAACTCGTACCAAGAGACCCAGTACTTC. Its protein is CASSFRPGGPNSYQETQYF.

This clonotype was observed a handful of times. The genes are TRBV7-2 and TRBJ1-1; 7 bases align to TRBD1. This CDR3 region has 14 residues. V lost 2 bases and J lost 5; bases outside the gene matches: 5. The germline gives CDR1 SGHTA, CDR2 FQGNSA. The CDR3 DNA reads TGTGCCAGCAGCTTATCAAGGGGGCCGACTGAAGCTTTCTTT. It yields the protein CASSLSRGPTEAFF.

This clonotype turned up a few times. This chain uses TRBV14 with TRBJ1-2, with D maybe TRBD1 (5 bases). CDR1 is SGHDN and CDR2 is FVKESK in the germline V gene. Trimming pared 0 bases from V and 4 bases from J, leaving 12 bases between. This CDR3 contains 15 residues. CDR3 nucleotide sequence: TGTGCCAGCAGCCAAGAAGTAGGGGCCCCCTATGGCTACACCTTC. Its protein product is CASSQEVGAPYGYTF.

This chain connects TRBV10-3 to TRBJ1-5; D is uncertain. The V end was cut by 6 bases, the J end by 4 bases, with 10 bases between. Germline CDR1 and CDR2: ENHRY and SYGVKD. The CDR3 is made up of 13 amino acids. The CDR3 sequence is CAISPSTNQPQHF. CDR3 nucleotide sequence: TGTGCCATCAGCCCCTCAACTAATCAGCCCCAGCATTTT.